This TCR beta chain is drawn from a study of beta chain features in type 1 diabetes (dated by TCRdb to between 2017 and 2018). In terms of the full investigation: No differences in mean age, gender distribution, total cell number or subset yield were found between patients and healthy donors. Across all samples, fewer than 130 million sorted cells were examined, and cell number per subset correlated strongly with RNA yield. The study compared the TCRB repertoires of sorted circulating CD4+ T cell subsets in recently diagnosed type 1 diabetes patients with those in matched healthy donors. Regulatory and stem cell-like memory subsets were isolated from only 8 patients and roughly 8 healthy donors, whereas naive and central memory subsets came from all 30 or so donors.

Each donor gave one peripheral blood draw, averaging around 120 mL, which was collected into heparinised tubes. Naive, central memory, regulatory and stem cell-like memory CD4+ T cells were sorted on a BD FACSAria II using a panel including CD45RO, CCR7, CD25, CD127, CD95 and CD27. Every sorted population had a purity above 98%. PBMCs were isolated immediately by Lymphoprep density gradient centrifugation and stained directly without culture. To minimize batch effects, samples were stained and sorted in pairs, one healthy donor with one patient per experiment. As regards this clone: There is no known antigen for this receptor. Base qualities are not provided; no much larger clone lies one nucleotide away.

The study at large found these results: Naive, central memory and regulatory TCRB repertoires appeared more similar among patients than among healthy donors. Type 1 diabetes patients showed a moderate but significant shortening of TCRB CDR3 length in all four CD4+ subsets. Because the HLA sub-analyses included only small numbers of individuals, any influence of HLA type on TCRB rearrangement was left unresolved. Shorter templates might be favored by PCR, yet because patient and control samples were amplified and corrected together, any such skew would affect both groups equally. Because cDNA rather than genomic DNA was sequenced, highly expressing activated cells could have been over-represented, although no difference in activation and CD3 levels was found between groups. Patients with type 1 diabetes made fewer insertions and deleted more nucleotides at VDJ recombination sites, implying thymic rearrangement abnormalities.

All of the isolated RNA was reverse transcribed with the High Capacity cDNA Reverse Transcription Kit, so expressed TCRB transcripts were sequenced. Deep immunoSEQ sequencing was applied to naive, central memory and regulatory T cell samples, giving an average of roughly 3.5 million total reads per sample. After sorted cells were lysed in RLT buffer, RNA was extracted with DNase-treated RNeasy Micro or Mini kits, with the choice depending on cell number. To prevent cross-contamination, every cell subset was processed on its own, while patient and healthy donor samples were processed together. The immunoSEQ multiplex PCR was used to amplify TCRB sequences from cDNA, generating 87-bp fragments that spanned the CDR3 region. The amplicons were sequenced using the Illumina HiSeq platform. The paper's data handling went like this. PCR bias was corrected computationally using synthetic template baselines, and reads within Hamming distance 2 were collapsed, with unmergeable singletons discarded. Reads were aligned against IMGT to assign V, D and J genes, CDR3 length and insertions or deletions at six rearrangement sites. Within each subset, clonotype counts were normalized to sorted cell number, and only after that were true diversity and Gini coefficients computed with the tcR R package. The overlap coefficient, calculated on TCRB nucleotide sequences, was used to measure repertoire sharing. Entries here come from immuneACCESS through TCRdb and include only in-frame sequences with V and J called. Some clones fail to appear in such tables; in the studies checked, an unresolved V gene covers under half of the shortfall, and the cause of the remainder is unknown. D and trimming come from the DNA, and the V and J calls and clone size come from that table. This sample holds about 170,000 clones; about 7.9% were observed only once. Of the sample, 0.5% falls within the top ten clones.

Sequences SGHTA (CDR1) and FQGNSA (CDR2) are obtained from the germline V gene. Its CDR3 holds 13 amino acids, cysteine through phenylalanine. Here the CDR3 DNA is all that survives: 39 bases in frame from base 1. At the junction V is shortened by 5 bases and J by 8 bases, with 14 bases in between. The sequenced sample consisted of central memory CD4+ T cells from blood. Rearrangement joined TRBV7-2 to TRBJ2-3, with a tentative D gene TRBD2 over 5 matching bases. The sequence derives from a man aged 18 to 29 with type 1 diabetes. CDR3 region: CASSPAGPGTQYF. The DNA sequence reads TGTGCCAGCAGCCCGGCGGGCCCAGGTACGCAGTATTTT.